Listed below are T cell receptor beta chains from one sample, sequenced in a study of human T cells and chemical hapten exposure. MiXCR, run by TCRdb on the RACE reads, gives a single entry per CDR3 protein. The profile shows roughly 120,000 distinct CDR3 sequences, approximately 15% of them singletons. Sequences were derived from whole blood, sampled in connection with sensitization to the hapten diphenylcyclopropenone (DPC). The receptors were gathered from a woman in her late teens or twenties with alopecia areata. Some clones in this sample may be carry-over from other donors' samples. CDR3s include the opening cysteine and the closing phenylalanine or tryptophan. Each record gives: CDR3 DNA, CDR3 protein, clone size, D gene, CDR3 length, V gene, J gene. D genes are given only for firm matches. Expanded clones get a size class; other rows say once, few or many, or leave the size out.

CDR3nt: TGTGCCACCAGCAGACCCCCGGGAAGAGTGGAAGAGACCCAGTACTTC
CDR3aa: CATSRPPGRVEETQYF
abundance: -
d_gene: -
len: 16
v_gene: TRBV15
j_gene: TRBJ2-5

CDR3nt: TGTGCCAGCAGTGAGTCGACAGGAAAAGCCTACAATGAGCAGTTCTTC
CDR3aa: CASSESTGKAYNEQFF
abundance: few
d_gene: -
len: 16
v_gene: TRBV25-1
j_gene: TRBJ2-1

CDR3nt: TGTGCCAGCAGCCCCGGAGGGATGACTGAAGCTTTCTTT
CDR3aa: CASSPGGMTEAFF
abundance: many
d_gene: -
len: 13
v_gene: TRBV7-8
j_gene: TRBJ1-1

CDR3nt: TGTGCCAGCAGCTCCCAACAGGGCCTGAACACTGAAGCTTTCTTT
CDR3aa: CASSSQQGLNTEAFF
abundance: -
d_gene: -
len: 15
v_gene: TRBV5-5
j_gene: TRBJ1-1

CDR3nt: TGTGCCAGCAGTTCTCCGGGCCTCCTTAAGCCCGGGGCCAACGTCCTGACTTTC
CDR3aa: CASSSPGLLKPGANVLTF
abundance: -
d_gene: -
len: 18
v_gene: TRBV6-2/TRBV6-3
j_gene: TRBJ2-6

CDR3nt: TGCAGTGCTAGACTGACAGGGGGCAACAATGAGCAGTTCTTC
CDR3aa: CSARLTGGNNEQFF
abundance: many
d_gene: TRBD1
len: 14
v_gene: TRBV20-1
j_gene: TRBJ2-1

CDR3nt: TGTGCCAGCAGCTTAGTTCGCAGTAACACTGAAGCTTTCTTT
CDR3aa: CASSLVRSNTEAFF
abundance: -
d_gene: -
len: 14
v_gene: TRBV7-2
j_gene: TRBJ1-1

CDR3nt: TGCAGCGCGGCGGACAATGAGCAGTTCTTC
CDR3aa: CSAADNEQFF
abundance: many
d_gene: -
len: 10
v_gene: TRBV29-1
j_gene: TRBJ2-1

CDR3nt: TGTGCCAGCAGCGCGGGGGCAACCACAGATACGCAGTATTTT
CDR3aa: CASSAGATTDTQYF
abundance: -
d_gene: -
len: 14
v_gene: TRBV12-3/TRBV12-4
j_gene: TRBJ2-3

CDR3nt: TGTGCCAGCGCTGAGGGTGACTACACTGAAGCTTTCTTT
CDR3aa: CASAEGDYTEAFF
abundance: many
d_gene: -
len: 13
v_gene: TRBV5-4
j_gene: TRBJ1-1

CDR3nt: TGTGCCAGCAGTTTAAGGACAGGGGGAGGAAACACCATATATTTT
CDR3aa: CASSLRTGGGNTIYF
abundance: few
d_gene: TRBD1
len: 15
v_gene: TRBV12-3/TRBV12-4
j_gene: TRBJ1-3

CDR3nt: TGTGCCAGCAGTCGAGCGGGGGTAACCACCGGGGAGCTGTTTTTT
CDR3aa: CASSRAGVTTGELFF
abundance: few
d_gene: TRBD2
len: 15
v_gene: TRBV2
j_gene: TRBJ2-2

CDR3nt: TGCAGCGTTGATTGGAGTCGGGACGGCTATGGCTACACCTTC
CDR3aa: CSVDWSRDGYGYTF
abundance: many
d_gene: -
len: 14
v_gene: TRBV29-1
j_gene: TRBJ1-2

CDR3nt: TGCAGTGCTAGTGGGGGGCAGGGGACCTACGAGCAGTACTTC
CDR3aa: CSASGGQGTYEQYF
abundance: -
d_gene: -
len: 14
v_gene: TRBV20-1
j_gene: TRBJ2-7

CDR3nt: TGTGCCAGCAGGGGGACAGAGGCTCACCAGGTGAAGTATTTT
CDR3aa: CASRGTEAHQVKYF
abundance: -
d_gene: TRBD1
len: 14
v_gene: TRBV2
j_gene: TRBJ2-3

CDR3nt: TGTGCCAGTAGTTTTACACGTGGCAGGGCGAGCACCGGGGAGCTGTTTTTT
CDR3aa: CASSFTRGRASTGELFF
abundance: -
d_gene: -
len: 17
v_gene: TRBV19
j_gene: TRBJ2-2

CDR3nt: TGTGCCAGTAGTAGGGACAGGGGGCGAATCCAGCCCCAGCATTTT
CDR3aa: CASSRDRGRIQPQHF
abundance: few
d_gene: TRBD1
len: 15
v_gene: TRBV19
j_gene: TRBJ1-5

CDR3nt: TGTGCCAGCAGTTTAAGCGGGGGGAGGGATGAGCAGTTCTTC
CDR3aa: CASSLSGGRDEQFF
abundance: -
d_gene: TRBD2
len: 14
v_gene: TRBV12-3/TRBV12-4
j_gene: TRBJ2-1

CDR3nt: TGTGCCAGCACGGAATCTATCCTTGGTGGCTACACCTTC
CDR3aa: CASTESILGGYTF
abundance: -
d_gene: -
len: 13
v_gene: TRBV6-2/TRBV6-3
j_gene: TRBJ1-2

CDR3nt: TGTGCCAGCAGTTACTTCGGGACGCCGGATAGCAATCAGCCCCAGCATTTT
CDR3aa: CASSYFGTPDSNQPQHF
abundance: many
d_gene: -
len: 17
v_gene: TRBV6-6
j_gene: TRBJ1-5

CDR3nt: TGTGCTAGTGGACGTACAGGGTTTCTTTATGGCTACACCTTC
CDR3aa: CASGRTGFLYGYTF
abundance: many
d_gene: -
len: 14
v_gene: TRBV12-5
j_gene: TRBJ1-2

CDR3nt: TGTGCCAGCAGGATATCTTTCGGAGGTGTGGGCAATCAGCCCCAGCATTTT
CDR3aa: CASRISFGGVGNQPQHF
abundance: few
d_gene: -
len: 17
v_gene: TRBV5-6
j_gene: TRBJ1-5

CDR3nt: TGTGCCAGCAGCTTATGGGGGATTTCAGATACGCAGTATTTT
CDR3aa: CASSLWGISDTQYF
abundance: -
d_gene: -
len: 14
v_gene: TRBV5-5
j_gene: TRBJ2-3

CDR3nt: TGTGCCAGTCTGGACCCATCAGGGGGCAGGGAGACCCAGTACTTC
CDR3aa: CASLDPSGGRETQYF
abundance: few
d_gene: TRBD1
len: 15
v_gene: TRBV6-2/TRBV6-3
j_gene: TRBJ2-5

CDR3nt: TGTGCCAGCACCCGAGGCCCACGCGGGCAAGAGACCCAGTACTTC
CDR3aa: CASTRGPRGQETQYF
abundance: many
d_gene: -
len: 15
v_gene: TRBV3-1
j_gene: TRBJ2-5

CDR3nt: TGCGCCAGCAGCCAAGAGAGGTCGGGGGGGCATAATGAGCAGTTCTTC
CDR3aa: CASSQERSGGHNEQFF
abundance: few
d_gene: TRBD2
len: 16
v_gene: TRBV4-3
j_gene: TRBJ2-1

CDR3nt: TGCAGTGCTAGAGACGGACTTACGAACACTGAAGCTTTCTTT
CDR3aa: CSARDGLTNTEAFF
abundance: many
d_gene: -
len: 14
v_gene: TRBV20-1
j_gene: TRBJ1-1

CDR3nt: TGTGCCAGCAGTTACTCGAACACAGGAGGGGCCTCCTACAATGAGCAGTTCTTC
CDR3aa: CASSYSNTGGASYNEQFF
abundance: few
d_gene: -
len: 18
v_gene: TRBV6-6
j_gene: TRBJ2-1

CDR3nt: TGTGCCAGCAGCCTTGGACGGCCTATGAAGTACGAGCAGTACTTC
CDR3aa: CASSLGRPMKYEQYF
abundance: -
d_gene: -
len: 15
v_gene: TRBV12-3/TRBV12-4
j_gene: TRBJ2-7

CDR3nt: TGTGCCAGCAGTACAGGGTCAGTCTATGGCTACACCTTC
CDR3aa: CASSTGSVYGYTF
abundance: once
d_gene: -
len: 13
v_gene: TRBV12-3/TRBV12-4
j_gene: TRBJ1-2

CDR3nt: TGTGCCAGCAGCGTAGGAGGTGTGGAACCCTTTTATAATTCACCCCTCCACTTT
CDR3aa: CASSVGGVEPFYNSPLHF
abundance: many
d_gene: -
len: 18
v_gene: TRBV9
j_gene: TRBJ1-6

CDR3nt: TGCAGTGCCGGGGACAGGGCTAAGTATGGCTACACCTTC
CDR3aa: CSAGDRAKYGYTF
abundance: few
d_gene: TRBD1
len: 13
v_gene: TRBV20-1
j_gene: TRBJ1-2

CDR3nt: TGTGCCTGGACAGGGGACCTCGATCAGCCCCAGCATTTT
CDR3aa: CAWTGDLDQPQHF
abundance: few
d_gene: -
len: 13
v_gene: TRBV30
j_gene: TRBJ1-5

CDR3nt: TGTGCCAGCAGCTGGCGAACCGGGGAGCTGTTTTTT
CDR3aa: CASSWRTGELFF
abundance: few
d_gene: -
len: 12
v_gene: TRBV7-3
j_gene: TRBJ2-2

CDR3nt: TGTGCCAGCAGGTCCCAGATCAATCAGCCCCAGCATTTT
CDR3aa: CASRSQINQPQHF
abundance: -
d_gene: -
len: 13
v_gene: TRBV28
j_gene: TRBJ1-5

CDR3nt: TGTGCCAGCTCACCGGGACAGGGCTTGAACACTGAAGCTTTCTTT
CDR3aa: CASSPGQGLNTEAFF
abundance: -
d_gene: TRBD1
len: 15
v_gene: TRBV18
j_gene: TRBJ1-1

CDR3nt: TGCGCCAGCACTCTAGACAGGGCGGTAGAGACCCAGTACTTC
CDR3aa: CASTLDRAVETQYF
abundance: few
d_gene: TRBD1
len: 14
v_gene: TRBV10-1
j_gene: TRBJ2-5

CDR3nt: TGTGCCAGCAGCTTGGACAGATCCTCCTACAATGAGCAGTTCTTC
CDR3aa: CASSLDRSSYNEQFF
abundance: many
d_gene: -
len: 15
v_gene: TRBV7-9
j_gene: TRBJ2-1

CDR3nt: TGCACCAGCAGCCTAGCCTTAGGTGGTCAGCCCCAGCATTTT
CDR3aa: CTSSLALGGQPQHF
abundance: -
d_gene: -
len: 14
v_gene: TRBV1
j_gene: TRBJ1-5

CDR3nt: TGCAGTGCTAGAGCGGGGGGGAGGAACGAGCAGTACTTC
CDR3aa: CSARAGGRNEQYF
abundance: many
d_gene: TRBD2
len: 13
v_gene: TRBV20-1
j_gene: TRBJ2-7